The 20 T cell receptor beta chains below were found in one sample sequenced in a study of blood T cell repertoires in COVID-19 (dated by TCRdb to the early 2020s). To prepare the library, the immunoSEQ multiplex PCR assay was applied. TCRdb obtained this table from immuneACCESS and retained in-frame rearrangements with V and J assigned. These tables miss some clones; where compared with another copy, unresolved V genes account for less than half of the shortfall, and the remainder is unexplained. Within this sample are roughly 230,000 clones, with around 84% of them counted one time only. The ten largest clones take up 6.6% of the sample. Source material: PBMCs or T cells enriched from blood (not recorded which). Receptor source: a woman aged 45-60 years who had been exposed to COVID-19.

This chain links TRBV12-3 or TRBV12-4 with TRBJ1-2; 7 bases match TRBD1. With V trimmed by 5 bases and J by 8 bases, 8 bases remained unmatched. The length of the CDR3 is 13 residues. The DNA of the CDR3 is TGTGCCAGCAGTCCCCGGACAGGCGAGGGCTACACCTTC. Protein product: CASSPRTGEGYTF.

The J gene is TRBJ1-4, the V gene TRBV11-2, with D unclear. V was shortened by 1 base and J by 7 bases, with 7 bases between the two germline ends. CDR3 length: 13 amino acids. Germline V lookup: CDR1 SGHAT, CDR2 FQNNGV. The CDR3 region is CASSLVGGEKLFF. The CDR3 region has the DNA TGTGCCAGCAGCTTAGTTGGAGGTGAAAAACTGTTTTTT.

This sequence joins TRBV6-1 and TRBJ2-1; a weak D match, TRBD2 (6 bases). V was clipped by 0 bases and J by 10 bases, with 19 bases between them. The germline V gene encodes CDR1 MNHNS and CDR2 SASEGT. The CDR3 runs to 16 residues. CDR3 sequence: CASSEARIAPGGEQFF. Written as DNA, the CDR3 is TGTGCCAGCAGTGAAGCTAGGATAGCGCCTGGAGGGGAGCAGTTCTTC.

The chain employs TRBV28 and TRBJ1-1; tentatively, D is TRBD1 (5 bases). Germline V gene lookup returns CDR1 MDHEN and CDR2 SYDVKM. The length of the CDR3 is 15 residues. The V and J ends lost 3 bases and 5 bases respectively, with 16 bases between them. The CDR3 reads CASSLGRGLTTEAFF. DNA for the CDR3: TGTGCCAGCAGTTTGGGGCGGGGGTTGACTACTGAAGCTTTCTTT.

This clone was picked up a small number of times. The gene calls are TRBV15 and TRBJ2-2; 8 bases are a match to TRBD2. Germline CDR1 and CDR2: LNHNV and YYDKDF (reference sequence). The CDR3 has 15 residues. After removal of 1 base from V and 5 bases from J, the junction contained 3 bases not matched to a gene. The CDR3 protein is CATSRVGGVTGELFF. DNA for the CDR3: TGTGCCACCAGCAGAGTCGGGGGGGTTACCGGGGAGCTGTTTTTT. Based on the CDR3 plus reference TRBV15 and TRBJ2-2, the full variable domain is DAMVIQNPRYQVTQFGKPVTLSCSQTLNHNVMYWYQQKSSQAPKLLFHYYDKDFNNEADTPDNFQSRRPNTSFCFLDIRSPGLGDTAMYLCATSRVGGVTGELFFGEGSRLTVL.

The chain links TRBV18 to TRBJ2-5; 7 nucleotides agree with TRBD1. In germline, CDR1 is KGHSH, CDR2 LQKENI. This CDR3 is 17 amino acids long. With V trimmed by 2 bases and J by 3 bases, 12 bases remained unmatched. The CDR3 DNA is TGTGCCAGCTCACCATCGGGACAGCTAGGTTCCGAAGAGACCCAGTACTTC. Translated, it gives CASSPSGQLGSEETQYF.

CDR3 amino acids: CASSPAAGPNTEAFF. CDR3 nucleotide sequence: TGCGCCAGCAGCCCCGCGGCAGGGCCCAACACTGAAGCTTTCTTT. The chain links TRBV5-1 to TRBJ1-1, with D tentatively TRBD1 (5 bases). The V end was cut by 4 bases, the J end by 2 bases, with 15 bases between. The CDR3 length is 15 residues. Germline CDR1 SGHRS, CDR2 YFSETQ. Together with reference TRBV5-1 and TRBJ1-1, the CDR3 gives the full variable domain: KAGVTQTPRYLIKTRGQQVTLSCSPISGHRSVSWYQQTPGQGLQFLFEYFSETQRNKGNFPGRFSGRQFSNSRSEMNVSTLELGDSALYLCASSPAAGPNTEAFFGQGTRLTVV.

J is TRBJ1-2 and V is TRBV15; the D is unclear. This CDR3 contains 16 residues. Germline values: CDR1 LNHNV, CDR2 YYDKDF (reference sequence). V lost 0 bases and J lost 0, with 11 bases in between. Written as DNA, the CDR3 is TGTGCCACCAGCAGAGATGGCGCGACTTCTAACTATGGCTACACCTTC. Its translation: CATSRDGATSNYGYTF.

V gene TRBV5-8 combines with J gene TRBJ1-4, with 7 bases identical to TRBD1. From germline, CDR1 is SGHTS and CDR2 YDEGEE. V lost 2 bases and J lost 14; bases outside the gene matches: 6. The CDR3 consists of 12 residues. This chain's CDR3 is CASSFKQGRLFF. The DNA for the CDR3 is TGTGCCAGCAGCTTTAAACAGGGGAGGCTGTTTTTT.

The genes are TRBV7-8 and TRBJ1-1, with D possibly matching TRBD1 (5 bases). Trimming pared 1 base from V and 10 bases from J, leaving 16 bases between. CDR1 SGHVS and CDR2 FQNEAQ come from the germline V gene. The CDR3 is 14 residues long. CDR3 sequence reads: CASSLDQGSPGAFF. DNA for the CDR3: TGTGCCAGCAGCTTAGACCAGGGTAGCCCCGGAGCTTTCTTT.

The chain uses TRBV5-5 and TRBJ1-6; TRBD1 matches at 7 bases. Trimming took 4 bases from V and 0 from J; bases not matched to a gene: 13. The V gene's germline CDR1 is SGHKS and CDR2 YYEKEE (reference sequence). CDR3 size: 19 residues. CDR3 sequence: CASSQIRDRAFSYNSPLHF. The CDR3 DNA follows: TGTGCCAGCAGCCAGATCCGGGACAGAGCTTTCTCCTATAATTCACCCCTCCACTTT.

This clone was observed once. The CDR3 is CASSQDGRGTHSPLHF. DNA for the CDR3: TGTGCCAGCAGCCAAGATGGCCGGGGAACCCATTCACCCCTCCACTTT. This chain joins TRBV3-1 (or the pseudogene TRBV3-2) and TRBJ1-6; D remains unclear. Trimming took off 0 bases at V and 8 bases at J, with 14 bases between the two ends. The CDR3 has 16 amino acids. The V gene's germline CDR1 is LGHDT and CDR2 YNNKEL (reference sequence).

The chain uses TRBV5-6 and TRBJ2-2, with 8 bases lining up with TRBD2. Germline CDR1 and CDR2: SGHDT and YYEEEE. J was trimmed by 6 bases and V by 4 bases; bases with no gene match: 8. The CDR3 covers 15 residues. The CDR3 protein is CASSLRTSSSGELFF. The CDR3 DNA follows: TGTGCCAGCAGCCTAAGGACTAGCAGTTCCGGGGAGCTGTTTTTT.

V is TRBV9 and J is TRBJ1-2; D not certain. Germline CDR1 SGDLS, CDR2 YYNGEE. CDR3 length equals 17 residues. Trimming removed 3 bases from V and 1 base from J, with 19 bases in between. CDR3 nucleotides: TGTGCCAGCAGCGCAGGTCCTTCTAACCTCTTTAACTATGGCTACACCTTC. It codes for CASSAGPSNLFNYGYTF.

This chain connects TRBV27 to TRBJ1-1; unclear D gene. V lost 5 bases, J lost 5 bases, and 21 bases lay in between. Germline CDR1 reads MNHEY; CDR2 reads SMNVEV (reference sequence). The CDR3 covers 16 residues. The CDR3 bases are TGTGCCAGCAGTCCCGGACGGGGAAATGGGAGGACTGAAGCTTTCTTT. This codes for CASSPGRGNGRTEAFF.

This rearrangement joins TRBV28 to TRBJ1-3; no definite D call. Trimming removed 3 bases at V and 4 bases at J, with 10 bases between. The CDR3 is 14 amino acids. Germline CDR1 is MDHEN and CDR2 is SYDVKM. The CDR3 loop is CASSFERSGNTIYF. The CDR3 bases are TGTGCCAGCAGTTTCGAGAGATCCGGAAACACCATATATTTT. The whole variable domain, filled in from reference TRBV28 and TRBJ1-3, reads DVKVTQSSRYLVKRTGEKVFLECVQDMDHENMFWYRQDPGLGLRLIYFSYDVKMKEKGDIPEGYSVSREKKERFSLILESASTNQTSMYLCASSFERSGNTIYFGEGSWLTVV.

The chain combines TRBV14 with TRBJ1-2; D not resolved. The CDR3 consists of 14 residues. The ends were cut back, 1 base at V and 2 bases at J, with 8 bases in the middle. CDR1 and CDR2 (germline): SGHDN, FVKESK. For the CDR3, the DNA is TGTGCCAGCAGCCAAGTACGGGGAAACTATGGCTACACCTTC. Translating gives CASSQVRGNYGYTF.

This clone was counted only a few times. Written as DNA, the CDR3 is TGTGCCAGCACCCTAGACAGGGGACCAGAAGCTTTCTTT. Its translation: CASTLDRGPEAFF. This chain uses TRBV6-6 with TRBJ1-1, with TRBD1 matching over 8 bases. Unmatched junction bases numbered 9, after V lost 7 bases and J lost 8 bases. CDR1 is MNHNY, CDR2 SVGAGI, per germline (reference sequence). The CDR3 loop spans 13 amino acids.

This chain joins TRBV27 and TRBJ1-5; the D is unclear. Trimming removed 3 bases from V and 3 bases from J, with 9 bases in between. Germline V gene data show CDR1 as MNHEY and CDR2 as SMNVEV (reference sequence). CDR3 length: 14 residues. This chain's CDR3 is CASSFSQFNQPQHF. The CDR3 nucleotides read TGTGCCAGCAGTTTCTCACAGTTCAATCAGCCCCAGCATTTT.

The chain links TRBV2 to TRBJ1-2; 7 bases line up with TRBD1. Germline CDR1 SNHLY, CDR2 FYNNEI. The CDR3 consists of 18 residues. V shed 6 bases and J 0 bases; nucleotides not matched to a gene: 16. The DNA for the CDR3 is TGTGCCAGCAGCACCCAAGCAGGGGGTTTCGTTACTAACTATGGCTACACCTTC. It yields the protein CASSTQAGGFVTNYGYTF.